This passage covers 22 T cell receptor beta chains from one sample sequenced in a study of cytomegalovirus exposure and HLA in healthy donors. Profiled with immunoSEQ multiplex PCR; TCRdb holds only in-frame clones, not every one. The sample yields around 130,000 clones, about 83% seen once. Source material: PBMCs. The receptors were sampled from a woman aged 25 to 39 in good health and CMV-seronegative.

The chain couples TRBV18 to TRBJ2-7; D not resolved. Trimming stripped 4 bases from V and 0 bases from J, with 10 bases between. CDR3 size: 14 residues. Germline V gives CDR1 KGHSH, CDR2 LQKENI. The CDR3 is CASSRTATSYEQYF. DNA for the CDR3: TGTGCCAGCTCACGAACTGCTACCTCCTACGAGCAGTACTTC. Looking up the rest from reference TRBV18 and TRBJ2-7 gives the full variable domain: NAGVMQNPRHLVRRRGQEARLRCSPMKGHSHVYWYRQLPEEGLKFMVYLQKENIIDESGMPKERFSAEFPKEGPSILRIQQVVRGDSAAYFCASSRTATSYEQYFGPGTRLTVT.

The genes are TRBV5-1 and TRBJ2-7, with D tentatively TRBD2 (6 bases). Germline lookup yields CDR1 SGHRS and CDR2 YFSETQ. This CDR3 is 15 amino acids long. Deletions cut 0 bases from V and 3 bases from J, with 13 bases between. The CDR3 protein is CASSLGGIPVYEQYF. The DNA of the CDR3 is TGCGCCAGCAGCTTGGGCGGGATTCCGGTCTACGAGCAGTACTTC.

V gene TRBV6-5 combines with J gene TRBJ2-7; maybe TRBD2 (6 bases). The CDR3 runs 14 residues. Germline lookup yields CDR1 MNHEY and CDR2 SVGAGI. Trimming stripped 7 bases from V and 5 bases from J, with 18 bases between. This chain's CDR3 is CASKAEGTLDEQYF. CDR3 DNA: TGTGCCAGCAAAGCTGAAGGGACTCTTGACGAGCAGTACTTC.

This chain connects TRBV9 to TRBJ2-1, with D maybe TRBD1 (6 bases). In germline, CDR1 is SGDLS, CDR2 YYNGEE. The CDR3 covers 12 residues. Deletions cut 4 bases from V and 9 bases from J, with 11 bases between. This CDR3 is CASSSTRGEQFF. CDR3 nucleotides: TGTGCCAGCAGCTCCACCAGGGGTGAGCAGTTCTTC.

The rearrangement links TRBV18 to TRBJ1-1; D might be TRBD1 (6 bases). V gave up 6 bases and J gave up 3 bases, with 14 bases separating them. Germline V gene data show CDR1 as KGHSH and CDR2 as LQKENI. CDR3 length equals 14 residues. The CDR3 nucleotides are TGTGCCAGCTCTAGCGCCCACAGGGACACTGAAGCTTTCTTT. Residues: CASSSAHRDTEAFF.

The V gene is TRBV9, the J gene TRBJ1-4; D is unresolved. The germline V gene has CDR1 SGDLS and CDR2 YYNGEE. V lost 1 base, J lost 5 bases, and 18 bases lay in between. The CDR3 has 17 amino acids. The CDR3 region is CASSVTGNRLGNEKLFF. CDR3 DNA sequence: TGTGCCAGCAGCGTAACCGGTAACAGACTAGGGAATGAAAAACTGTTTTTT. The entire variable domain, with the rest obtained from reference TRBV9 and TRBJ1-4, is as follows: DSGVTQTPKHLITATGQRVTLRCSPRSGDLSVYWYQQSLDQGLQFLIQYYNGEERAKGNILERFSAQQFPDLHSELNLSSLELGDSALYFCASSVTGNRLGNEKLFFGSGTQLSVL.

The chain carries TRBV5-1 and TRBJ2-3; TRBD1 is a possible D gene (6 bases). Trimming stripped 4 bases from V and 0 bases from J, with 12 bases between. Germline V gives CDR1 SGHRS, CDR2 YFSETQ. The CDR3 runs 15 residues. The CDR3 DNA reads TGCGCCAGCAGCATAACAGGGATCAGCACAGATACGCAGTATTTT. Translated: CASSITGISTDTQYF. Complete variable domain (other parts from reference TRBV5-1 and TRBJ2-3): KAGVTQTPRYLIKTRGQQVTLSCSPISGHRSVSWYQQTPGQGLQFLFEYFSETQRNKGNFPGRFSGRQFSNSRSEMNVSTLELGDSALYLCASSITGISTDTQYFGPGTRLTVL.

The V gene is TRBV7-2, the J gene TRBJ2-5, with D maybe TRBD2 (7 bases). From germline, CDR1 is SGHTA and CDR2 FQGNSA. The CDR3 sequence is 15 residues long. V lost 5 bases to trimming and J lost 4 bases, with 17 bases between them. The CDR3 nucleotides read TGTGCCAGCAGCCTACGAGGGGGGGGATCAGAGACCCAGTACTTC. Protein product: CASSLRGGGSETQYF.

The chain has TRBV4-1 and TRBJ2-7, with TRBD1 as a possible D gene (5 bases). Germline V lookup: CDR1 MGHRA, CDR2 YSYEKL. This CDR3 is built from 13 residues. With 4 bases removed from V and 3 bases from J, the gap between germline ends came to 10 bases. CDR3 in DNA: TGCGCCAGCAGCCCTCAAAGGGGCTACGAGCAGTACTTC. It translates to CASSPQRGYEQYF.

The V and J genes are TRBV18 and TRBJ2-2, with D possibly TRBD2 on 6 matching bases. V lost 5 bases, J lost 0 bases, and 19 bases lay in between. Germline CDR1 KGHSH, CDR2 LQKENI. The CDR3 covers 18 residues. CDR3 in amino acids: CASSASLGGAANTGELFF. CDR3 coding DNA: TGTGCCAGCTCAGCTTCGCTAGGAGGGGCCGCGAACACCGGGGAGCTGTTTTTT. The entire variable domain, with the rest obtained from reference TRBV18 and TRBJ2-2, is as follows: NAGVMQNPRHLVRRRGQEARLRCSPMKGHSHVYWYRQLPEEGLKFMVYLQKENIIDESGMPKERFSAEFPKEGPSILRIQQVVRGDSAAYFCASSASLGGAANTGELFFGEGSRLTVL.

This clone was counted a few times. This chain connects TRBV6-5 to TRBJ1-6; maybe TRBD1 (5 bases). The CDR3 runs to 14 residues. Germline lookup yields CDR1 MNHEY and CDR2 SVGAGI. Trimming removed 0 bases from V and 9 bases from J, with 9 bases in between. The CDR3, as DNA: TGTGCCAGCAGTTACTCGGGGGGTCCTTCACCCCTCCACTTT. Its protein is CASSYSGGPSPLHF.

This CDR3 is CASKGQGNQPQHF. The CDR3, as DNA: TGTGCCAGCAAGGGACAGGGCAATCAGCCCCAGCATTTT. The chain has TRBV7-9 and TRBJ1-5; 8 nucleotides line up with TRBD1. The CDR3 covers 13 residues. V lost 7 bases to trimming and J lost 2 bases; unmatched junction nucleotides: 1. In germline, CDR1 is SEHNR, CDR2 FQNEAQ (reference sequence).

The chain joins TRBV7-9 to TRBJ2-3; D remains ambiguous. V lost 3 bases, J lost 1 base, and 17 bases lay in between. Germline CDR1 reads SEHNR; CDR2 reads FQNEAQ (reference sequence). The CDR3 is made up of 17 amino acids. CDR3 protein: CASSFLNPQGGTDTQYF. CDR3 DNA sequence: TGTGCCAGCAGCTTCTTGAACCCTCAAGGAGGCACAGATACGCAGTATTTT.

The table lists this clone with a few counts. The genes are TRBV21-1 and TRBJ1-3. TRBV21-1 corresponds to a pseudogene. The length of the CDR3 is 15 residues. The CDR3 DNA reads as TGTGCCAGCAGCCCCCCTACCGGGGAGGGAAACACCATATATTTT. This codes for CASSPPTGEGNTIYF.

The CDR3 bases are TGTGCCAGCAACACTTTCAGGGAAGGGCCTAGCACAGATACGCAGTATTTT. This codes for CASNTFREGPSTDTQYF. The rearrangement joins TRBV7-2 to TRBJ2-3; weak D call: TRBD1 (5 bases). The V gene lost 7 bases and the J gene lost 0 bases, with 20 bases spanning the gap. The CDR3 loop spans 17 amino acids. CDR1 is SGHTA and CDR2 is FQGNSA in the germline V gene.

The count of this clone is one. The rearrangement links TRBV5-6 to TRBJ1-2; 7 bases are a match to TRBD1. Trimming removed 4 bases from V and 4 bases from J; junction bases left unmatched: 7. The CDR3 has 14 residues. Germline-derived CDR1 and CDR2 are SGHDT and YYEEEE. The CDR3 DNA reads as TGTGCCAGCAGCCCGGTGCACAGGGGCTATGGCTACACCTTC. Its protein product is CASSPVHRGYGYTF.

This chain uses TRBV7-2 with TRBJ2-1; 11 nucleotides align to TRBD2. The CDR3 loop spans 16 amino acids. Germline CDR1 SGHTA, CDR2 FQGNSA. With 4 bases clipped from V and 8 bases from J, the junction kept 10 bases outside the gene matches. The CDR3: CASSWTIAGGQDEQFF. CDR3 DNA sequence: TGTGCCAGCAGCTGGACCATAGCGGGGGGGCAGGATGAGCAGTTCTTC.

The chain has TRBV10-3 and TRBJ2-3; the D gene is possibly TRBD2 (6 bases). This CDR3 spans 18 amino acids. The germline gives CDR1 ENHRY, CDR2 SYGVKD. Deletions cut 4 bases from V and 0 bases from J, with 20 bases between. The CDR3 region is CAISGVDSGGSSTDTQYF. The DNA for the CDR3 is TGTGCCATCAGTGGGGTCGACAGTGGAGGGTCTAGCACAGATACGCAGTATTTT.

In DNA form, the CDR3 reads TGCAGCGCCGGGGGGTATTCAGCTAACTATGGCTACACCTTC. Translated: CSAGGYSANYGYTF. The chain uses TRBV29-1 and TRBJ1-2; tentative D call: TRBD1 (5 bases). The CDR3 covers 14 residues. In germline, CDR1 is SQVTM, CDR2 ANQGSEA. Trimming took 7 bases from V and 0 from J, leaving 15 bases between them.

The V gene is TRBV4-1, the J gene TRBJ2-1, with a weak D call TRBD1 (5 bases). Per germline, CDR1 MGHRA and CDR2 YSYEKL. The CDR3 sequence is 14 residues long. The ends were cut back, 2 bases at V and 4 bases at J, with 9 bases in the middle. The CDR3, as DNA: TGCGCCAGCAGCCAAACACAGGTATACAATGAGCAGTTCTTC. It is translated as CASSQTQVYNEQFF.

The rearrangement joins TRBV5-4 to TRBJ2-1, with 13 bases aligning to TRBD2. Germline V gives CDR1 SGHNT, CDR2 YYREEE (reference sequence). The V segment lost 4 bases and the J segment 0 bases; nucleotides outside the gene matches: 4. The CDR3 is 17 residues long. CDR3 loop: CASSPRTSGGSYNEQFF. In DNA, the CDR3 is TGTGCCAGCAGCCCCCGGACTAGCGGGGGCTCCTACAATGAGCAGTTCTTC.

The V gene is TRBV5-6, the J gene TRBJ2-7; 10 nucleotides match TRBD1. Per the germline V gene, CDR1 is SGHDT and CDR2 is YYEEEE. V trimming: 4 bases; J trimming: 7 bases; junction bases outside the gene matches: 14. The CDR3 contains 16 residues. The DNA of the CDR3 is TGTGCCAGCAGCATACCCGGGACAGGGGCATATGGTGAGCAGTACTTC. Amino acids: CASSIPGTGAYGEQYF.